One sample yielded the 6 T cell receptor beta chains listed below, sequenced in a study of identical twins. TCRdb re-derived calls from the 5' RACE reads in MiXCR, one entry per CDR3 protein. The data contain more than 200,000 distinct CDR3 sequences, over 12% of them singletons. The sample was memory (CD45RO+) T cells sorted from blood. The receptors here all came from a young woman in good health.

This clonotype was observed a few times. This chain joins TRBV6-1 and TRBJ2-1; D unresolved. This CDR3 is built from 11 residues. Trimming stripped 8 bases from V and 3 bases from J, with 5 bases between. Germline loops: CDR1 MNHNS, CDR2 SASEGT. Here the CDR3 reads CASQNYNEQFF. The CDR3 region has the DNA TGTGCCAGCCAGAACTACAATGAGCAGTTCTTC.

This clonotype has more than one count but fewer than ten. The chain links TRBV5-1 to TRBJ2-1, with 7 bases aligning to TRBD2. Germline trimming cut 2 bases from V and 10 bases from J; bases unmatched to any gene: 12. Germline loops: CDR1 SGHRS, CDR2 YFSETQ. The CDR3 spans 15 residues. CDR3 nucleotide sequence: TGCGCCAGCAGCTTTGGGGAGGGCTATGATGGGGAGCAGTTCTTC. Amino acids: CASSFGEGYDGEQFF.

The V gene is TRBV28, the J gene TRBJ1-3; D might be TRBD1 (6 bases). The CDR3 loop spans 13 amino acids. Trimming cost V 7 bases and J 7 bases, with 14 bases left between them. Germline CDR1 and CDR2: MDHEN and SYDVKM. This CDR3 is CASTTDRLNTIYF. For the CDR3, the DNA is TGTGCCAGCACCACTGACAGGCTGAACACCATATATTTT. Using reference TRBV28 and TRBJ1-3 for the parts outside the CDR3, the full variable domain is DVKVTQSSRYLVKRTGEKVFLECVQDMDHENMFWYRQDPGLGLRLIYFSYDVKMKEKGDIPEGYSVSREKKERFSLILESASTNQTSMYLCASTTDRLNTIYFGEGSWLTVV.

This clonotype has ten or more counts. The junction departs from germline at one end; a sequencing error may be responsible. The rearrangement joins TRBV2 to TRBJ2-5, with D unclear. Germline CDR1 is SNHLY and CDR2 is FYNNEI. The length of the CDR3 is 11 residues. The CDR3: CASSVGETQYF. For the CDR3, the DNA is TGCGCCAGCAGTGTTGGAGAGACCCAGTACTTC.

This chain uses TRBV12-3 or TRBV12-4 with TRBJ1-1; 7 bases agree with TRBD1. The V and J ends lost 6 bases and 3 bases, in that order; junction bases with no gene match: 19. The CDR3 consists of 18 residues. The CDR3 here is CASSRRQGVKPSDTEAFF. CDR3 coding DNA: TGTGCCAGCAGCCGAAGACAGGGAGTTAAGCCAAGCGACACTGAAGCTTTCTTT.

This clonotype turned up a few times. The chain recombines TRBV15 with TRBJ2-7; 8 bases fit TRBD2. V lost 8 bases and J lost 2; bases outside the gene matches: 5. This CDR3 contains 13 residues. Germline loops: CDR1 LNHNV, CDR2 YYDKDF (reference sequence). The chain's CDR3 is CATQLGGAYEQYF. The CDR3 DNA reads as TGTGCCACCCAGCTCGGGGGGGCCTACGAGCAGTACTTC.